The following is a T cell receptor beta chain sequence with its context. In its sample, this clone was seen a few times. Its antigen is not yet known. No clone much larger than this one lies a single base away; base qualities are absent. Germline trimming amounts to 7 bases on V and 4 bases on J, with 7 as the count of junction bases outside the gene matches. The CDR3, cysteine through phenylalanine, is 13 amino acids long. Kept here is only the CDR3 DNA, which spans 39 bases and is read in frame from base 1. CDR1 and CDR2 (MDHEN, SYDVKM) derive from the germline V gene. The record originates from a study of blood T cell repertoires in COVID-19 (dated by TCRdb to 2018 to 2021). Regarding the study in general: Collaborator samples came from the United States, Italy and Spain and covered acute and convalescent phases of COVID-19. The material from the prospective study consisted of cDNA or gDNA derived from T cells, B-cell-depleted T cells, or PBMCs. The dataset comprised deeply sampled blood TCRbeta repertoires from subjects exposed to, actively infected with, or recovered from COVID-19. A freely available public database, intended as a resource for researchers studying the immune response to SARS-CoV-2, is where the repertoires were released. Samples were obtained from the ongoing ImmuneRACE study (first 160 participants) and from about 1,300 subjects provided by 6 global collaborators. Nearly every sample came with metadata listing a de-identified subject ID, COVID-19 status, age in years and sex. HLA class I and class II types, where available, came from metadata supplied by the sample provider rather than from assay-based typing.

TCRbeta CDR3 regions were amplified from genomic DNA by means of the immunoSEQ Assay, a bias-controlled multiplex PCR. Per the authors' processing: The number of nucleated cells in each sample was estimated from the amplification of reference gene primers within the assay. To quantify the absolute abundance of each unique TCRbeta CDR3 rearrangement, sequence reads were collapsed and filtered. For each sample, productive Simpson clonality was calculated by taking the square root of Simpson's diversity index across productive rearrangements. TCRdb limited this immuneACCESS table to in-frame rearrangements with V and J called. A share of clones is missing; checked studies link under half to unresolved V genes, and the rest is unexplained. The D gene and trimming were derived from the DNA, and the V and J assignments and clone size from that table. The sample table records 150,000 to 200,000 clones; approximately 85% of these occur just once. Together, the top ten hold 6.9% of the sample.

Study-wide findings and limitations: The quantity of clinical and demographic metadata differed by source and by participant and was supplied without curation.

In Seattle, one collaborating source enrolled patients while the infection was active and tracked those patients longitudinally over the course of disease. Collaborating institutions collected whole blood in K2EDTA tubes following their own protocols. For TCRbeta analysis, collaborators shipped samples in one of three forms: frozen whole blood, isolated PBMCs, or DNA extracted from either of those sample types. This TCR derives from a man older than 75 with COVID-19, enrolled during active disease. Sequences were obtained from peripheral blood. The V and J segments used are TRBV28 and TRBJ2-7, with TRBD1 matching 7 junction bases. The CDR3 region: CASTEGARYEQYF. The DNA is TGTGCCAGCACTGAGGGGGCAAGATACGAGCAGTACTTC.